This T cell receptor (beta chain) appears in the sequencing data of a study of T cells in Graves' hyperthyroidism and ophthalmopathy. Ophthalmopathy cases met thresholds of Clinical Activity Score at least 3, NOSPECS grade at least 4 and duration under 3 months. Thyroid ultrasound and orbital computed tomography, with clinical symptoms and serum thyroxine and TRAb, informed diagnoses. Isolation of PBMCs was performed on 8.5 to 10 ml fresh peripheral blood. This clonotype was seen more than once but under ten times. The ends were cut back, 4 bases at V and 4 bases at J, with 13 bases in the middle. The germline V gene encodes CDR1 MDHEN and CDR2 SYDVKM. This CDR3 is built from 14 residues. TCR beta CDR3 sequences were amplified from RNA transcripts. HTBI primers were the set used in a first-round RT-PCR of the TCR CDR3. One entry per CDR3 protein results from TCRdb running MiXCR on the multiplex PCR reads. The sample contains 200,000 to 250,000 distinct CDR3 sequences, about 16% of which appear only once.

This chain connects TRBV28 to TRBJ1-1; D perhaps matches TRBD1 (5 bases). The sequencing sample was made of blood. The sequence derives from a woman between 18 and 30 years old with Graves' ophthalmopathy. DNA for the CDR3: TGTGCCAGCAGTTGGGGAGGCGGGGGCACTGAAGCTTTCTTT. Translating it yields CASSWGGGGTEAFF. The complete variable domain, with remaining parts taken from reference TRBV28 and TRBJ1-1, reads DVKVTQSSRYLVKRTGEKVFLECVQDMDHENMFWYRQDPGLGLRLIYFSYDVKMKEKGDIPEGYSVSREKKERFSLILESASTNQTSMYLCASSWGGGGTEAFFGQGTRLTVV.